These T cell receptor beta chains were read from a single sample in a study of T cells in Graves' hyperthyroidism and ophthalmopathy. Each CDR3 protein is one row after TCRdb ran MiXCR on the multiplex PCR reads. Counted here are a few hundred thousand distinct CDR3 sequences, 14% occurring once; the ten biggest clones make up roughly a fifth. Sequenced input: blood. These receptors originate from a woman aged 30 to 39 with Graves' ophthalmopathy. Each CDR3 is given with its conserved first and last residue. The D gene is left open where the match is weak. Expanded clones are given a class, and other clones once, few, many or no size at all.

d_call: .; j_call: TRBJ1-6; v_call: TRBV5-6; clone_size: many; cdr3_nt: TGTGCCAGTATACGTGAGGGTAGTAATTCACCCCTCCACTTT; cdr3_aa: CASIREGSNSPLHF
d_call: .; j_call: TRBJ1-1; v_call: TRBV4-1; clone_size: many; cdr3_nt: TGCGCCAGCAGCCAGGGTATAGGACGCGAGGCGAGTGAAGCTTTCTTT; cdr3_aa: CASSQGIGREASEAFF
d_call: TRBD2; j_call: TRBJ2-1; v_call: TRBV4-2; clone_size: many; cdr3_nt: TGTGCCAGCAGCCAAGTTGAGCGGGGGGGCCCAGGCAATGAGCAGTTCTTC; cdr3_aa: CASSQVERGGPGNEQFF
d_call: TRBD2; j_call: TRBJ2-3; v_call: TRBV10-1; clone_size: .; cdr3_nt: TGCGCCAGCAGTGAAGAGGCTAGCGGGTCAGATACGCAGTATTTT; cdr3_aa: CASSEEASGSDTQYF
d_call: TRBD1; j_call: TRBJ1-1; v_call: TRBV18; clone_size: many; cdr3_nt: TGTGCCAGCTCAAGCGGACAGGGGATGAACACTGAAGCTTTCTTT; cdr3_aa: CASSSGQGMNTEAFF
d_call: .; j_call: TRBJ1-1; v_call: TRBV2; clone_size: many; cdr3_nt: TGTGCCAGCAGCGGATTTTTCATGAACACTGAAGCTTTCTTT; cdr3_aa: CASSGFFMNTEAFF
d_call: .; j_call: TRBJ2-2; v_call: TRBV28; clone_size: many; cdr3_nt: TGTGCCAGTAGAACCCCAGGTCTCTGGGGGGAGCTGTTTTTT; cdr3_aa: CASRTPGLWGELFF
d_call: .; j_call: TRBJ2-7; v_call: TRBV27; clone_size: many; cdr3_nt: TGTGCCAGCAGTCCCCTCATTGGACAGAACGAGCAGTACTTC; cdr3_aa: CASSPLIGQNEQYF
d_call: .; j_call: TRBJ2-3; v_call: TRBV9; clone_size: many; cdr3_nt: TGTGCCAGCAGCAAAGAAGCAGATACGCAGTATTTT; cdr3_aa: CASSKEADTQYF
d_call: TRBD2; j_call: TRBJ2-3; v_call: TRBV20-1; clone_size: many; cdr3_nt: TGCAGTGCGCCAACTAGCGGGCGAAACTCAGATACGCAGTATTTT; cdr3_aa: CSAPTSGRNSDTQYF
d_call: TRBD1; j_call: TRBJ2-1; v_call: TRBV6-1; clone_size: many; cdr3_nt: TGTGCCAGCAGAGGGACAGCGACTAATGAGCAGTTCTTC; cdr3_aa: CASRGTATNEQFF
d_call: TRBD2; j_call: TRBJ2-3; v_call: TRBV15; clone_size: .; cdr3_nt: TGTGCCACCGTGGCGGGGGGCCCAGATACGCAGTATTTT; cdr3_aa: CATVAGGPDTQYF
d_call: .; j_call: TRBJ2-3; v_call: TRBV30; clone_size: many; cdr3_nt: TGTGCCTGGAGTCGGTATAGTGTTGCGCAGTATTTT; cdr3_aa: CAWSRYSVAQYF
d_call: .; j_call: TRBJ1-2; v_call: TRBV5-1; clone_size: many; cdr3_nt: TGCGCCAGCAGCTTGGTAACGGGGCCCGACTATGGCTACACCTTC; cdr3_aa: CASSLVTGPDYGYTF
d_call: .; j_call: TRBJ2-1; v_call: TRBV6-5; clone_size: .; cdr3_nt: TGTGCCAGCAGTTACGACAGCAATGAGCAGTTCTTC; cdr3_aa: CASSYDSNEQFF
d_call: .; j_call: TRBJ1-1; v_call: TRBV2; clone_size: many; cdr3_nt: TGTGCCAGCCGCCGCCTCATGAACACTGAAGCTTTCTTT; cdr3_aa: CASRRLMNTEAFF
d_call: TRBD2; j_call: TRBJ2-1; v_call: TRBV7-3; clone_size: many; cdr3_nt: TGTGCCAGCAGCCCGTTGGGGCGGGGGGCCAAACCGTTGAACTACTCCTACAATGAGCAGTTCTTC; cdr3_aa: CASSPLGRGAKPLNYSYNEQFF
d_call: .; j_call: TRBJ1-5; v_call: TRBV15; clone_size: few; cdr3_nt: TGTGCCACCAGCATGACTCCGGCCAATCAGCCCCAGCATTTT; cdr3_aa: CATSMTPANQPQHF
d_call: .; j_call: TRBJ1-4; v_call: TRBV27; clone_size: many; cdr3_nt: TGTGCCAGCAGGAGCGGAGTCAACAAACTGTTTTTT; cdr3_aa: CASRSGVNKLFF
d_call: .; j_call: TRBJ2-7; v_call: TRBV3-1; clone_size: many; cdr3_nt: TGTGCCAGCAGCCAATCGGCAGGGACCTACGAGCAGTACTTC; cdr3_aa: CASSQSAGTYEQYF
d_call: TRBD1; j_call: TRBJ1-1; v_call: TRBV9; clone_size: many; cdr3_nt: TGTGCCAGCAGCGTAGAGGACAGGGTGAACACTGAAGCTTTCTTT; cdr3_aa: CASSVEDRVNTEAFF
d_call: .; j_call: TRBJ1-2; v_call: TRBV6-1; clone_size: few; cdr3_nt: TGTGCCATCCTGACAGCCGATGGCTACACCTTC; cdr3_aa: CAILTADGYTF
d_call: TRBD2; j_call: TRBJ2-3; v_call: TRBV10-3; clone_size: many; cdr3_nt: TGTGCCATCAGAAGAGGACTAGCGGGGGACACAGATACGCAGTATTTT; cdr3_aa: CAIRRGLAGDTDTQYF
d_call: TRBD1; j_call: TRBJ2-2; v_call: TRBV2; clone_size: many; cdr3_nt: TGTGCCAGCAGTGTAAACAGGGGTCCGAACACCGGGGAGCTGTTTTTT; cdr3_aa: CASSVNRGPNTGELFF
d_call: .; j_call: TRBJ2-3; v_call: TRBV25-1; clone_size: many; cdr3_nt: TGTGCCAGCAGTGATTGGAGGCAGGGTGAGGATACGCAGTATTTT; cdr3_aa: CASSDWRQGEDTQYF
d_call: .; j_call: TRBJ1-2; v_call: TRBV3-1; clone_size: many; cdr3_nt: TGTGCCAGCAGCCCTGAAAATGAGCCCCATGGCTACACCTTC; cdr3_aa: CASSPENEPHGYTF
d_call: .; j_call: TRBJ2-2; v_call: TRBV28; clone_size: many; cdr3_nt: TGTGCCAGCAGTTCGGGGTACACCGGGGAGCTGTTTTTT; cdr3_aa: CASSSGYTGELFF
d_call: .; j_call: TRBJ1-5; v_call: TRBV27; clone_size: .; cdr3_nt: TGTGCCAGCAAAGCAACTCCGGATCAGCCCCAGCATTTT; cdr3_aa: CASKATPDQPQHF
d_call: .; j_call: TRBJ1-2; v_call: TRBV3-1; clone_size: many; cdr3_nt: TGTGCCAGCAGCCAAGAAGGTGGAGCCCATACCTATGGCTACACCTTC; cdr3_aa: CASSQEGGAHTYGYTF
d_call: .; j_call: TRBJ1-5; v_call: TRBV3-1; clone_size: many; cdr3_nt: TGTGCCAGCAGCCAGTCGGGGTTATGGGGCAATCAGCCCCAGCATTTT; cdr3_aa: CASSQSGLWGNQPQHF